One and the same sample provided the 22 T cell receptor beta chains below, sequenced in a study of T-cell reconstitution after alpha-beta-depleted transplantation in children. It was with unique molecular identifiers that the TCRbeta library was prepared. TCRdb reprocessed the PCR reads with MiXCR, giving one entry per CDR3 protein. This table has 230,000 or so distinct CDR3 sequences, about 11% appearing once. Sequencing was performed on PBMCs from the stem cell graft donor, taken from the stem cell graft. The receptor source for this set is a human donor who donated a stem cell graft to a child with acute lymphoblastic leukemia.

There are many counts of this clonotype. CDR3 region: CSASSRGGLTEQYF. CDR3 nucleotide sequence: TGCAGTGCTAGTTCGCGGGGTGGACTCACTGAGCAGTACTTC. The chain employs TRBV20-1 and TRBJ2-7, with D possibly matching TRBD2 (6 bases). V was cut by 3 bases and J by 7 bases, with 19 bases left in between. The CDR3 extends over 14 amino acids. Germline CDR1 and CDR2: DFQATT and SNEGSKA (reference sequence).

This clonotype has ten or more counts. The V gene is TRBV29-1, the J gene TRBJ1-5; the match to TRBD1 covers 9 bases. V was clipped by 6 bases and J by 5 bases; unmatched bases: 8. The germline CDR1 and CDR2 sequences are SQVTM and ANQGSEA. The CDR3 is 14 amino acids. The chain's CDR3 is CSVVGTGLDQPQHF. The DNA for the CDR3 is TGCAGCGTGGTCGGGACAGGGTTGGATCAGCCCCAGCATTTT. Complete variable domain (other parts from reference TRBV29-1 and TRBJ1-5): SAVISQKPSRDICQRGTSLTIQCQVDSQVTMMFWYRQQPGQSLTLIATANQGSEATYESGFVIDKFPISRPNLTFSTLTVSNMSPEDSSIYLCSVVGTGLDQPQHFGDGTRLSIL.

This clonotype was seen at least ten times. The gene calls are TRBV28 and TRBJ2-6; D perhaps matches TRBD2 (5 bases). The length of the CDR3 is 17 residues. Germline CDR1 MDHEN, CDR2 SYDVKM. V lost 5 bases and J lost 0, with 14 bases in between. CDR3 DNA: TGTGCCAGCAGTGCCCCGGGATACCTCTCTGGGGCCAACGTCCTGACTTTC. It yields the protein CASSAPGYLSGANVLTF. The complete variable domain, with remaining parts taken from reference TRBV28 and TRBJ2-6, reads DVKVTQSSRYLVKRTGEKVFLECVQDMDHENMFWYRQDPGLGLRLIYFSYDVKMKEKGDIPEGYSVSREKKERFSLILESASTNQTSMYLCASSAPGYLSGANVLTFGAGSRLTVL.

The sample holds many counts of this clonotype. The chain couples TRBV5-1 to TRBJ1-1; TRBD1 matches 7 bases. Losses at the gene ends were 4 bases for V and 0 bases for J; bases not matched to a gene: 6. The CDR3 runs 15 residues. Per germline, CDR1 SGHRS and CDR2 YFSETQ. CDR3 amino acids: CASSPRTGMNTEAFF. The DNA of the CDR3 is TGCGCCAGCAGCCCGAGGACAGGAATGAACACTGAAGCTTTCTTT.

This clonotype was recorded many times. The chain has TRBV28 and TRBJ2-7; no clear D. The CDR3 covers 13 residues. Germline assignment: CDR1 MDHEN and CDR2 SYDVKM. The V and J ends lost 3 bases and 1 base respectively, with 7 bases between them. CDR3 nucleotides: TGTGCCAGCAGTTTCTCTCAATCCTACGAGCAGTACTTC. Amino acids: CASSFSQSYEQYF.

Many counts were recorded for this clonotype. This rearrangement joins TRBV20-1 to TRBJ2-5; D is possibly TRBD2 (6 bases). Germline V gives CDR1 DFQATT, CDR2 SNEGSKA (reference sequence). V was pared by 6 bases and J by 2 bases, with 13 bases between. The CDR3 has 13 amino acids. The CDR3 DNA reads TGCAGTGCCCGCCGGAGCGGGCAAGAGACCCAGTACTTC. Translation gives CSARRSGQETQYF.

This clonotype was observed a handful of times. The chain carries TRBV12-3 or TRBV12-4 and TRBJ2-1; 11 bases align to TRBD1. V lost 4 bases and J lost 7; bases outside the gene matches: 12. The CDR3 is 17 amino acids. The CDR3 DNA sequence: TGTGCCAGCAGTTCCCGGACAGGGGGCATCGCCCGAAATGAGCAGTTCTTC. Translated: CASSSRTGGIARNEQFF.

The chain uses TRBV7-9 and TRBJ1-5, with a tentative D call TRBD1 (5 bases). The CDR3 has 14 amino acids. V gave up 5 bases and J gave up 5 bases, with 13 bases separating them. Germline assignment: CDR1 SEHNR and CDR2 FQNEAQ (reference sequence). In DNA, the CDR3 is TGTGCCAGCAGCCAGGCAGGGTACCATCAGCCCCAGCATTTT. Its protein is CASSQAGYHQPQHF.

This clonotype was picked up many times. The chain carries TRBV4-2 and TRBJ1-2, with D perhaps TRBD1 (5 bases). Germline CDR1 LGHNA, CDR2 YNFKEQ. The CDR3 spans 14 residues. V lost 1 base to trimming and J lost 8 bases, with 14 bases between them. CDR3 sequence (DNA): TGTGCCAGCAGCCAAGCGCTCGGGGGAGGGGGCTACACCTTC. As protein: CASSQALGGGGYTF.

There are many counts of this clonotype. The genes are TRBV10-3 and TRBJ1-2; D possibly corresponds to TRBD1 (6 bases). CDR3 length: 15 residues. Trimming stripped 3 bases from V and 6 bases from J, with 17 bases between. CDR1 ENHRY and CDR2 SYGVKD come from the germline V gene. The CDR3: CAISDGGGLHDGYTF. CDR3 coding DNA: TGTGCCATCAGTGATGGGGGGGGCCTTCATGATGGCTACACCTTC.

There are a few counts of this clonotype. The chain employs TRBV20-1 and TRBJ2-1; no clear D gene. Germline values: CDR1 DFQATT, CDR2 SNEGSKA (reference sequence). The CDR3 consists of 12 residues. Trimming took off 4 bases at V and 8 bases at J, with 12 bases between the two ends. CDR3 loop: CSATTPGDEQFF. The DNA of the CDR3 is TGCAGTGCTACGACCCCGGGTGATGAGCAGTTCTTC.

This clonotype was seen ten or more times. The V and J genes are TRBV9 and TRBJ2-5, with 8 bases identical to TRBD1. V shed 4 bases and J 3 bases; nucleotides not matched to a gene: 2. CDR1 and CDR2 (germline): SGDLS, YYNGEE. The CDR3 contains 13 residues. As DNA, the CDR3 is TGTGCCAGCAGCATGGGACAGGAAGAGACCCAGTACTTC. Translation gives CASSMGQEETQYF.

Many counts were recorded for this clonotype. The chain joins TRBV29-1 to TRBJ2-3; D remains unclear. The germline gives CDR1 SQVTM, CDR2 ANQGSEA. V gave up 7 bases and J gave up 0 bases, with 8 bases separating them. CDR3 size: 12 residues. CDR3 residues: CSGVISTDTQYF. The CDR3 DNA reads TGCAGCGGGGTAATTAGCACAGATACGCAGTATTTT.

This clonotype was seen repeatedly, ten times or more. The chain combines TRBV27 with TRBJ2-3, with D possibly matching TRBD1 (6 bases). CDR3 length equals 16 residues. The V gene's germline CDR1 is MNHEY and CDR2 SMNVEV (reference sequence). V dropped 0 bases and J dropped 4 bases, with 14 bases sitting between them. The CDR3 coding sequence is TGTGCCAGCAGTTTATCGGCAGGGGCGAGTGCAGATACGCAGTATTTT. It yields the protein CASSLSAGASADTQYF.

Ten or more counts support this clonotype. The chain uses TRBV3-1 and TRBJ2-2; D is perhaps TRBD1 (7 bases). The CDR3 spans 16 residues. Trimming pared 4 bases from V and 2 bases from J, leaving 14 bases between. Per germline, CDR1 LGHDT and CDR2 YNNKEL (reference sequence). CDR3 sequence: CASSRGTAINTGELFF. DNA of the CDR3: TGTGCCAGCAGCCGCGGGACAGCAATAAACACCGGGGAGCTGTTTTTT.

This clonotype has just a few counts. CDR3 in amino acids: CASSPNQGRNTEAFF. CDR3 in DNA: TGTGCCAGCTCACCGAACCAGGGGAGGAACACTGAAGCTTTCTTT. The V gene is TRBV18, the J gene TRBJ1-1; the D gene is possibly TRBD1 (6 bases). Trimming took off 3 bases at V and 1 base at J, with 12 bases between the two ends. Germline V CDR1 and CDR2: KGHSH, LQKENI. CDR3 length equals 15 residues.

This clonotype was counted at least ten times. CDR3 sequence: CAISESSRSTDTQYF. For the CDR3, the DNA is TGTGCCATCAGTGAGTCCTCGCGTAGCACAGATACGCAGTATTTT. The rearrangement joins TRBV10-3 to TRBJ2-3; D ambiguous. The germline V gene has CDR1 ENHRY and CDR2 SYGVKD. The CDR3 length is 15 residues. V lost 0 bases, J lost 0 bases, and 7 bases lay in between.

This chain connects TRBV4-3 to TRBJ2-7, with 15 bases matching TRBD2. CDR3 length: 19 amino acids. With V trimmed by 2 bases and J by 0 bases, 8 bases remained unmatched. CDR1 and CDR2 (germline): LGHNA, YSLEER. CDR3 bases: TGCGCCAGCAGCCAACATAAGGGGACTAGCGGGAGGCTCTCCTACGAGCAGTACTTC. Protein sequence: CASSQHKGTSGRLSYEQYF.

This clonotype was seen many times. The chain links TRBV5-6 to TRBJ2-7; D not certain. V shed 2 bases and J shed 6 bases, with 6 bases lying between them. The CDR3 is made up of 11 amino acids. In germline, CDR1 is SGHDT, CDR2 YYEEEE. This chain's CDR3 is CASSFRSEQYF. CDR3 DNA: TGTGCCAGCAGCTTTAGGTCCGAGCAGTACTTC.

This clonotype was counted at least ten times. V and J are TRBV7-7 and TRBJ2-5, with unresolved D. The V end lost 2 bases, the J end lost 5 bases, and 12 bases lay between the germline ends. The length of the CDR3 is 14 residues. CDR1 is SSHAT, CDR2 FNYEAQ, per germline (reference sequence). The CDR3 protein is CASSLTDGWETQYF. Here the CDR3 DNA reads TGTGCCAGCAGCTTAACAGACGGTTGGGAGACCCAGTACTTC.

There are many counts of this clonotype. This sequence joins TRBV20-1 and TRBJ2-7; a possible D gene is TRBD1 (6 bases). V was clipped by 0 bases and J by 9 bases, with 15 bases between them. Germline-derived CDR1 and CDR2 are DFQATT and SNEGSKA (reference sequence). This CDR3 is 13 amino acids long. CDR3 sequence (DNA): TGCAGTGCTAGAGAATCAGGGGAAGTTGGGCAGTACTTC. Its protein is CSARESGEVGQYF.

This clonotype was seen only a few times. The genes are TRBV7-9 and TRBJ2-3, with D possibly TRBD2 on 6 matching bases. The V gene lost 1 base and the J gene lost 8 bases, with 19 bases spanning the gap. The CDR3 is 16 amino acids. Germline-derived CDR1 and CDR2 are SEHNR and FQNEAQ (reference sequence). The CDR3: CASSLGGRAYGGTQYF. CDR3 nucleotides: TGTGCCAGCAGCTTAGGGGGCCGAGCTTACGGGGGTACGCAGTATTTT.